This is a list of T cell receptor beta chains from one sample in a study of CD8+CD57+ T cells in acquired aplastic anemia. TCRdb re-called the reads with MiXCR, one entry per CDR3 protein. The sample contains some 200,000 distinct CDR3 sequences, roughly 53% of which appear only once. Sequenced sample: sorted CD4+, CD8+, or CD8+CD57+ T cells (not recorded which) from PBMCs. These receptors all come from a human donor with aplastic anemia. CDR3s include the opening cysteine and the closing phenylalanine or tryptophan. Each record gives: J gene, clone size, V gene, D gene, CDR3 protein, CDR3 DNA. D genes are given only for firm matches. Size is omitted from some rows. Given values are once, few, many or a class for expanded clones.

>TRBJ1-1|many|TRBV30|.
CAWSTDDYTEAFF
TGTGCCTGGAGCACGGACGACTACACTGAAGCTTTCTTT
>TRBJ2-5|.|TRBV7-7|TRBD2
CASVQEGLLQETQYF
TGTGCCAGCGTACAAGAGGGACTACTTCAAGAGACCCAGTACTTC
>TRBJ2-7|.|TRBV20-1|TRBD1
CSASQGAPREQYF
TGCAGTGCTTCCCAGGGGGCGCCGCGAGAGCAGTACTTC
>TRBJ1-2|.|TRBV11-1|.
CASSLGSPFYGYTF
TGTGCCAGCAGCTTAGGGTCCCCTTTCTATGGCTACACCTTC
>TRBJ2-7|few|TRBV12-3/TRBV12-4|.
CASSLYIAYEQYF
TGTGCCAGCAGTCTCTACATAGCTTACGAGCAGTACTTC
>TRBJ2-7|once|TRBV20-1|TRBD2
CSARGSQRGAAGSSYEQYF
TGCAGTGCTAGAGGCTCGCAGCGGGGGGCGGCAGGAAGCTCCTACGAGCAGTACTTC
>TRBJ2-7|many|TRBV11-2|.
CASSLAREAYEQYF
TGTGCCAGCAGCTTAGCCAGGGAGGCCTACGAGCAGTACTTC
>TRBJ1-6|once|TRBV20-1|TRBD1
CSATDRGRLGSPLHF
TGCAGTGCGACGGACAGGGGAAGACTAGGATCACCCCTCCACTTT
>TRBJ2-2|.|TRBV24-1|TRBD2
CATSRLAGGNTGELFF
TGTGCCACCAGTCGACTAGCGGGGGGGAACACCGGGGAGCTGTTTTTT
>TRBJ1-2|many|TRBV6-5|.
CASTKRRSNYGYTF
TGTGCCAGCACCAAGAGGAGGAGTAACTATGGCTACACCTTC
>TRBJ1-3|many|TRBV14|.
CASSQDLQNSGNTIYF
TGTGCCAGCAGCCAAGACCTACAGAACTCTGGAAACACCATATATTTT
>TRBJ2-1|.|TRBV11-3|.
CASSHRDTNYNEQFF
TGTGCCAGCAGTCACCGGGACACAAACTACAATGAGCAGTTCTTC
>TRBJ1-3|many|TRBV2|.
CASSAVVGSYSGNTIYF
TGTGCCAGCAGTGCCGTAGTCGGCTCTTACTCTGGAAACACCATATATTTT
>TRBJ1-2|.|TRBV25-1|TRBD1
CASSESYGTGENYGYTF
TGTGCCAGCAGTGAATCCTACGGAACAGGGGAGAACTATGGCTACACCTTC
>TRBJ1-1|.|TRBV24-1|.
CATSDFRHGSEAFF
TGTGCCACCAGTGATTTCAGGCACGGGTCTGAAGCTTTCTTT
>TRBJ1-2|many|TRBV20-1|TRBD1
CSARQGGEDYGYTF
TGCAGTGCCCGTCAGGGGGGGGAGGACTATGGCTACACCTTC
>TRBJ1-2|.|TRBV5-5|.
CASSSRDTSNYGYTF
TGCGCCAGCAGCTCCCGGGACACCTCTAACTATGGCTACACCTTC
>TRBJ2-7|once|TRBV20-1|.
CSASDPTGQHGGEQYF
TGCAGTGCTAGTGATCCAACCGGGCAACATGGGGGAGAGCAGTACTTC
>TRBJ1-5|.|TRBV7-2|.
CASSSTAGWQPQHF
TGTGCCAGCAGCTCCACCGCAGGTTGGCAGCCCCAGCATTTT
>TRBJ2-5|many|TRBV11-2|TRBD1
CASSPQGWYRETQYF
TGTGCCAGCAGCCCACAGGGGTGGTATAGGGAGACCCAGTACTTC
>TRBJ1-5|many|TRBV6-1|.
CASSDNRLSNQPQHF
TGTGCCAGCAGCGACAACAGGCTTAGCAATCAGCCCCAGCATTTT
>TRBJ1-1|.|TRBV20-1|.
CSAQGLTEAFF
TGCAGTGCTCAAGGGTTGACTGAAGCTTTCTTT
>TRBJ2-7|.|TRBV7-2|.
CASSLFSGDTYEQYF
TGTGCCAGCAGCTTGTTTAGCGGCGATACCTACGAGCAGTACTTC
>TRBJ2-3|.|TRBV3-1|.
CASSQERDLRATDTQYF
TGTGCCAGCAGCCAAGAGAGGGACCTTAGGGCCACAGATACGCAGTATTTT
>TRBJ1-1|.|TRBV2|.
CASSEAQFPEAFF
TGTGCCAGCAGTGAAGCCCAGTTCCCTGAAGCTTTCTTT
>TRBJ1-1|.|TRBV10-3|TRBD1
CAISEAGTENTEAFF
TGTGCCATCAGTGAGGCCGGGACAGAGAACACTGAAGCTTTCTTT
>TRBJ1-6|many|TRBV6-5|TRBD1
CASSYSSRLDRMNSPLHF
TGTGCCAGCAGTTACTCTTCGAGATTGGACAGGATGAATTCACCCCTCCACTTT
>TRBJ1-1|many|TRBV5-1|.
CASSSGVDTEAFF
TGCGCCAGCAGTTCAGGGGTAGACACTGAAGCTTTCTTT
>TRBJ1-4|many|TRBV19|.
CASSAHNNEKLFF
TGTGCCAGTAGTGCCCACAATAATGAAAAACTGTTTTTT
>TRBJ2-7|many|TRBV7-8|TRBD1
CASSYGQGGPSEQYF
TGTGCCAGCAGCTACGGACAGGGAGGCCCTAGCGAGCAGTACTTC
>TRBJ2-5|.|TRBV19|TRBD1
CASSATGVGETQYF
TGTGCCAGTAGTGCCACAGGGGTTGGAGAGACCCAGTACTTC
>TRBJ2-1|.|TRBV2|TRBD2
CASSTSGNYYNEQFF
TGTGCCAGCAGTACTAGCGGGAATTACTACAATGAGCAGTTCTTC
>TRBJ1-1|many|TRBV5-1|.
CASSFAGGLNTEAFF
TGCGCCAGCAGCTTCGCCGGGGGCCTGAACACTGAAGCTTTCTTT
>TRBJ2-7|.|TRBV5-1|.
CASSLGGPYGYEQYF
TGCGCCAGCAGCTTGGGGGGACCCTACGGCTACGAGCAGTACTTC
>TRBJ1-5|.|TRBV9|.
CASSVGGGEGQPQHF
TGTGCCAGCAGCGTAGGAGGTGGAGAGGGTCAGCCCCAGCATTTT
>TRBJ2-3|.|TRBV5-1|.
CASSKGGRDTQYF
TGCGCCAGCAGCAAGGGGGGCAGGGATACGCAGTATTTT
>TRBJ1-1|.|TRBV15|.
CATSRGYTEAFF
TGTGCCACCAGCAGAGGTTACACTGAAGCTTTCTTT
>TRBJ2-7|many|TRBV24-1|TRBD1
CATSGPGQGDSSYEQYF
TGTGCCACCAGTGGTCCGGGACAGGGCGACAGCTCCTACGAGCAGTACTTC
>TRBJ1-3|many|TRBV20-1|.
CSASSSGNTIYF
TGCAGTGCCAGTAGCTCTGGAAACACCATATATTTT
>TRBJ1-2|.|TRBV2|TRBD1
CASSLQGPILYGYTF
TGTGCCAGCAGTTTACAGGGGCCCATACTCTATGGCTACACCTTC
>TRBJ1-6|few|TRBV6-6|TRBD1
CASSHRGSSYNSPLHF
TGTGCCAGCAGCCACAGGGGGAGCTCCTATAATTCACCCCTCCACTTT
>TRBJ1-4|.|TRBV20-1|.
CSARDPGLGGTEKLFF
TGCAGTGCTAGAGATCCAGGCCTGGGGGGCACTGAAAAACTGTTTTTT
>TRBJ2-1|.|TRBV7-9|.
CASSLGGGRSYNEQFF
TGTGCCAGCAGCTTAGGGGGCGGCAGGTCCTACAATGAGCAGTTCTTC
>TRBJ1-3|many|TRBV6-5|.
CASAGSGNTIYF
TGTGCCAGCGCAGGGTCTGGAAACACCATATATTTT
>TRBJ1-3|once|TRBV10-3|.
CATRGEDTIYF
TGTGCCACCCGGGGCGAGGACACCATATATTTT
>TRBJ2-2|.|TRBV29-1|.
CSVARELFF
TGCAGCGTAGCCCGGGAGCTGTTTTTT
>TRBJ1-2|.|TRBV5-1|TRBD1
CASSPTGGGVNTF
TGCGCCAGCAGCCCTACAGGGGGCGGAGTAAACACCTTC
>TRBJ2-3|.|TRBV24-1|TRBD1
CATSGTAYTDTQYF
TGTGCCACCTCCGGGACAGCATACACAGATACGCAGTATTTT
>TRBJ2-2|many|TRBV10-3|TRBD2
CAISPATSGANTGELFF
TGTGCCATCAGCCCCGCGACTAGCGGGGCGAACACCGGGGAGCTGTTTTTT